These 9 T cell receptor beta chains originate from one sample sequenced in a study of blood T cell repertoires in COVID-19. Profiled with immunoSEQ multiplex PCR; TCRdb holds only in-frame clones, not every one. The data show about 67,000 clones, with roughly four fifths seen just once and about two fifths held by the top ten. The sample taken for sequencing was peripheral blood. Source of these receptors: a human donor in a cohort sampled during active COVID-19.

This rearrangement joins TRBV2 to TRBJ1-1; the D gene is possibly TRBD1 (6 bases). The germline V gene encodes CDR1 SNHLY and CDR2 FYNNEI. The CDR3 has 15 amino acids. Trimming took off 3 bases at V and 1 base at J, with 12 bases between the two ends. CDR3 in amino acids: CASSEVGRGNTEAFF. DNA for the CDR3: TGTGCCAGCAGTGAGGTAGGCAGGGGGAACACTGAAGCTTTCTTT.

This chain connects TRBV7-8 to TRBJ2-7; 10 bases agree with TRBD2. There are 18 residues in the CDR3. With V trimmed by 4 bases and J by 0 bases, 12 bases remained unmatched. Germline CDR1 SGHVS, CDR2 FQNEAQ. The CDR3 DNA is TGTGCCAGCAGCTCCAAGCGGGCTAGCGGGGGCCCCTCCTACGAGCAGTACTTC. It codes for CASSSKRASGGPSYEQYF. Full variable domain (rest looked up from reference TRBV7-8 and TRBJ2-7): GAGVSQSPRYKVAKRGQDVALRCDPISGHVSLFWYQQALGQGPEFLTYFQNEAQLDKSGLPSDRFFAERPEGSVSTLKIQRTQQEDSAVYLCASSSKRASGGPSYEQYFGPGTRLTVT.

The chain recombines TRBV30 with TRBJ2-2; D remains ambiguous. Germline lookup yields CDR1 GTSNPN and CDR2 SVGIG (reference sequence). CDR3 length: 15 residues. V was pared by 0 bases and J by 0 bases, with 8 bases between. CDR3 amino acids: CAWSVLRANTGELFF. In nucleotides, the CDR3 is TGTGCCTGGAGTGTTCTACGAGCGAACACCGGGGAGCTGTTTTTT.

This clone showed up just once. V is TRBV5-1 and J is TRBJ2-2; no definite D call. Germline loops: CDR1 SGHRS, CDR2 YFSETQ. CDR3 length equals 15 residues. Trimming cost V 0 bases and J 3 bases, with 9 bases left between them. The CDR3 sequence is CASSLDKRYTGELFF. DNA for the CDR3: TGCGCCAGCAGCTTGGATAAACGGTACACCGGGGAGCTGTTTTTT.

V is TRBV7-2 and J is TRBJ2-5, with D maybe TRBD1 (5 bases). CDR3 length equals 18 residues. Per the germline V gene, CDR1 is SGHTA and CDR2 is FQGNSA. Trimming stripped 5 bases from V and 2 bases from J, with 24 bases between. In nucleotides, the CDR3 is TGTGCCAGCAGCGCATCAATCAGCAGGGTATACCGACAAGAGACCCAGTACTTC. Its translation is CASSASISRVYRQETQYF.

Only a few counts were recorded for this clone. The chain has TRBV24-1 and TRBJ2-3; D not certain. The germline V and J ends were trimmed by 3 bases and 0 bases, with 6 bases remaining between them. Germline-derived CDR1 and CDR2 are KGHDR and SFDVKD. The CDR3 runs 14 residues. The CDR3 coding sequence is TGTGCCACCAGTGATCCCGGGAGCACAGATACGCAGTATTTT. This codes for CATSDPGSTDTQYF.

This clone was found once. The rearrangement uses TRBV5-4 and TRBJ2-5, with TRBD1 identical over 9 bases. CDR3 length: 15 amino acids. Germline loops: CDR1 SGHNT, CDR2 YYREEE (reference sequence). Unmatched junction bases numbered 5, after V lost 0 bases and J lost 5 bases. This CDR3 reads CASSLADRGFETQYF. CDR3 nucleotide sequence: TGTGCCAGCAGCTTGGCGGACAGGGGATTCGAGACCCAGTACTTC.

This clone was picked up a small number of times. The chain links TRBV29-1 to TRBJ1-6; D gene ambiguous. The CDR3 has 16 amino acids. Per the germline V gene, CDR1 is SQVTM and CDR2 is ANQGSEA. Deletions cut 5 bases from V and 5 bases from J, with 19 bases between. CDR3 loop: CSVPRVQETNNSPLHF. The DNA of the CDR3 is TGCAGCGTTCCGCGAGTTCAGGAGACTAATAATTCACCCCTCCACTTT.

This chain connects TRBV9 to TRBJ1-1; TRBD1 matches at 8 bases. V lost 0 bases to trimming and J lost 4 bases; unmatched junction nucleotides: 5. Germline CDR1 is SGDLS and CDR2 is YYNGEE. CDR3 length: 15 residues. CDR3 nucleotide sequence: TGTGCCAGCAGCGTAGGACAGGGGCTGAGCACTGAAGCTTTCTTT. Residues: CASSVGQGLSTEAFF.